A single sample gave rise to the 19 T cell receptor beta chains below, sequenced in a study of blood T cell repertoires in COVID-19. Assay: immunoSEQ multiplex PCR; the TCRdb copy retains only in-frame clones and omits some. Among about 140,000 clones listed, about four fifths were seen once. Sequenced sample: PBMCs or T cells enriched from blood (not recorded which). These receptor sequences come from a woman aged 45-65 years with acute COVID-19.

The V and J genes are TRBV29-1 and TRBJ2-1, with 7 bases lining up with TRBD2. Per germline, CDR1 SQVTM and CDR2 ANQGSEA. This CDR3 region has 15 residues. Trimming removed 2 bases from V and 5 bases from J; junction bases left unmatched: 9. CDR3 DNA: TGCAGCGTTGAACTAGCGGAGCGCCCCAACAATGAGCAGTTCTTC. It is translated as CSVELAERPNNEQFF.

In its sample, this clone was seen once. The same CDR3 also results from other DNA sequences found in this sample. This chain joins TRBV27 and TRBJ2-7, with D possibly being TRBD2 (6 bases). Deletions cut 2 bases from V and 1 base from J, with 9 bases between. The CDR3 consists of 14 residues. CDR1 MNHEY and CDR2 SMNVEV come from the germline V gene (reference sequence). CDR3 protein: CASSLVSGSYEQYF. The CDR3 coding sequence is TGTGCCAGCAGTTTAGTTAGCGGATCCTACGAGCAGTACTTC.

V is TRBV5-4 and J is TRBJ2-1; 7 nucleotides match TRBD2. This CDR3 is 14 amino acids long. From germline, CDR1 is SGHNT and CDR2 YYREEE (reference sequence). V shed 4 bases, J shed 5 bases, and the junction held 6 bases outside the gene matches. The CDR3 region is CASSRGGENNEQFF. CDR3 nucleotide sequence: TGTGCCAGCAGCCGGGGAGGGGAGAACAATGAGCAGTTCTTC.

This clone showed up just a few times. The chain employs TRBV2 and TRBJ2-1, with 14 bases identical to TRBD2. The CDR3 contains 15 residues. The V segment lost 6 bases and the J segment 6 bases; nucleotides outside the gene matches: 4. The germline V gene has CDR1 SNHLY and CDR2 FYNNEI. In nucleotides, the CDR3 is TGTGCCAGCAGCCAAGGGACTAGCGGGAGCAATGAGCAGTTCTTC. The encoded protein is CASSQGTSGSNEQFF.

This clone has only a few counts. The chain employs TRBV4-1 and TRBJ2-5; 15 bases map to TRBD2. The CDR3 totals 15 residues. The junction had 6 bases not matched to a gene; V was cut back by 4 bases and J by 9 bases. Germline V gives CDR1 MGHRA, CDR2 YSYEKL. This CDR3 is CASSPAGLAGGSQYF. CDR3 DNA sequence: TGCGCCAGCAGCCCGGCGGGACTAGCGGGAGGATCCCAGTACTTC.

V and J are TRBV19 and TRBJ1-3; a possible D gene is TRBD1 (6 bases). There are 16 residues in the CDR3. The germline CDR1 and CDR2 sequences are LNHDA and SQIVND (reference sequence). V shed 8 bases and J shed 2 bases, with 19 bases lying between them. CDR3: CASGGGQAMAGNTIYF. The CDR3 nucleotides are TGTGCCAGTGGGGGGGGCCAGGCGATGGCTGGAAACACCATATATTTT.

The CDR3, as DNA: TGTGCCAGCAGCCTCCCGACGACAGGGAACACTGAAGCTTTCTTT. This encodes CASSLPTTGNTEAFF. The rearrangement uses TRBV5-4 and TRBJ1-1; the D gene is possibly TRBD1 (6 bases). The germline V and J ends were trimmed by 4 bases and 1 base, with 14 bases remaining between them. Per germline, CDR1 SGHNT and CDR2 YYREEE (reference sequence). The CDR3 is 15 residues long.

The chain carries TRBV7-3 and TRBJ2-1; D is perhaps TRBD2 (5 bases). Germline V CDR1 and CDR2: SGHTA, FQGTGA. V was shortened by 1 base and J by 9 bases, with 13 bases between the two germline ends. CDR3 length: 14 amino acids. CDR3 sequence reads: CASSLSGPRAEQFF. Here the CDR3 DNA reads TGTGCCAGCAGCTTAAGCGGGCCGCGGGCTGAGCAGTTCTTC.

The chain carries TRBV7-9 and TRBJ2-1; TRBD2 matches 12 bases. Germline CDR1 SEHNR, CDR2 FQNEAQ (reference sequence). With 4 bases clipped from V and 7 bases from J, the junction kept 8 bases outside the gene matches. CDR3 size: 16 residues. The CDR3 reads CASSSRLAGDLNEQFF. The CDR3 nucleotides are TGTGCCAGCAGCTCGCGACTAGCGGGAGATCTAAATGAGCAGTTCTTC.

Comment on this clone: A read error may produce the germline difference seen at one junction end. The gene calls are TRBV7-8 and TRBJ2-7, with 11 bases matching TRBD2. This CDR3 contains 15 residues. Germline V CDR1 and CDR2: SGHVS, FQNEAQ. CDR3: CASSLAGGPIYEQYF. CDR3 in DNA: TGTGCCAGCAGTTTAGCGGGAGGGCCTATCTACGAGCAGTACTTC.

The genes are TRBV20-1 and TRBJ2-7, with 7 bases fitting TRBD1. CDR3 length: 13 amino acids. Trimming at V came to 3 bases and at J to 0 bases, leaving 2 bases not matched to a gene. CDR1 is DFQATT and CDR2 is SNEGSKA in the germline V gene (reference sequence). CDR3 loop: CSASRDSSYEQYF. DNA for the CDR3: TGCAGTGCTAGTCGGGACAGCTCCTACGAGCAGTACTTC.

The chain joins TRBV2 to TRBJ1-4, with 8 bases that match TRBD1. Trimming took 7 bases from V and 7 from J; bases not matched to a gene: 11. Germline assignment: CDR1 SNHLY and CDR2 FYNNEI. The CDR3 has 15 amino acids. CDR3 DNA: TGTGCCAGCACCATCGCCCCTACAGGGGGTGAAAAACTGTTTTTT. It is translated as CASTIAPTGGEKLFF. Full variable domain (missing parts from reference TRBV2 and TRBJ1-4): EPEVTQTPSHQVTQMGQEVILRCVPISNHLYFYWYRQILGQKVEFLVSFYNNEISEKSEIFDDQFSVERPDGSNFTLKIRSTKLEDSAMYFCASTIAPTGGEKLFFGSGTQLSVL.

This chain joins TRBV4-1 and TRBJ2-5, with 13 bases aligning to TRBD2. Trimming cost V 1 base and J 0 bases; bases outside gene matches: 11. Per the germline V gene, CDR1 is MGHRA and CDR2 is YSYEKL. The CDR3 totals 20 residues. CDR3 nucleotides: TGCGCCAGCAGCCAAGGCGCTGAGGGACTAGCGGGAACCCACCAAGAGACCCAGTACTTC. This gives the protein CASSQGAEGLAGTHQETQYF.

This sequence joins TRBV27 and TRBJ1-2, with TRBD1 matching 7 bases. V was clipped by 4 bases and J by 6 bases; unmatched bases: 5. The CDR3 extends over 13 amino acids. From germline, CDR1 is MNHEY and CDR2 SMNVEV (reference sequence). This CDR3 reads CASSSGTANGYTF. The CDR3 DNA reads TGTGCCAGCAGTTCAGGGACAGCGAATGGCTACACCTTC.

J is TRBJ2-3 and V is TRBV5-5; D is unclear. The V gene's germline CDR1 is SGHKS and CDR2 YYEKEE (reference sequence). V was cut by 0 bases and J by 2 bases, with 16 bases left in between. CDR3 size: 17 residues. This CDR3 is CASSLVGTARITDTQYF. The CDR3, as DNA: TGTGCCAGCAGCTTGGTTGGAACAGCCCGCATCACAGATACGCAGTATTTT.

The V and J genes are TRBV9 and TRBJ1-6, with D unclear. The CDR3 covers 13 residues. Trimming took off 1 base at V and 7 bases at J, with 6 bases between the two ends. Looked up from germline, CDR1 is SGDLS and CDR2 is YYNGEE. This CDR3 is CASSVSGNSPLHF. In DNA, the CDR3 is TGTGCCAGCAGCGTATCGGGGAATTCACCCCTCCACTTT.

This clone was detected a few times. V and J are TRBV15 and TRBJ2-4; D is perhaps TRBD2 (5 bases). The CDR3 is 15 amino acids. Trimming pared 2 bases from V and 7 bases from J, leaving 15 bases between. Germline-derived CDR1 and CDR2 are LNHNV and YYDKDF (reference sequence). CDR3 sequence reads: CATSRRLAEGNIQYF. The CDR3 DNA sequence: TGTGCCACCAGCAGAAGGTTGGCAGAGGGCAACATTCAGTACTTC.

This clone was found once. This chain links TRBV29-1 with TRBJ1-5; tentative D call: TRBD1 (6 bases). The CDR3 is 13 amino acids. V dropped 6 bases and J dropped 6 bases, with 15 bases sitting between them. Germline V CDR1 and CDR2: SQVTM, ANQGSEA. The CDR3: CSVLQGGGQPQHF. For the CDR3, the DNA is TGCAGCGTGCTACAGGGTGGCGGTCAGCCCCAGCATTTT. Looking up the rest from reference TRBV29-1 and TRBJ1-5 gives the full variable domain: SAVISQKPSRDICQRGTSLTIQCQVDSQVTMMFWYRQQPGQSLTLIATANQGSEATYESGFVIDKFPISRPNLTFSTLTVSNMSPEDSSIYLCSVLQGGGQPQHFGDGTRLSIL.

The CDR3: CASSPGQGILQETQYF. CDR3 DNA: TGTGCCAGCAGCCCGGGACAGGGGATATTACAAGAGACCCAGTACTTC. The genes are TRBV28 and TRBJ2-5, with 10 nucleotides matching TRBD1. Trimming cost V 6 bases and J 2 bases; bases outside gene matches: 9. This CDR3 contains 16 residues. Germline loops: CDR1 MDHEN, CDR2 SYDVKM. The whole variable domain, remainder taken from reference TRBV28 and TRBJ2-5, is DVKVTQSSRYLVKRTGEKVFLECVQDMDHENMFWYRQDPGLGLRLIYFSYDVKMKEKGDIPEGYSVSREKKERFSLILESASTNQTSMYLCASSPGQGILQETQYFGPGTRLLVL.